This TCR beta chain is drawn from a study of T-cell reconstitution after alpha-beta-depleted transplantation in children. A library of TCRbeta sequences, prepared with unique molecular identifiers, was generated. TCRdb reprocessed the PCR reads with MiXCR, giving one entry per CDR3 protein. The table lists 750,000 to 950,000 distinct CDR3 sequences, about 16% of them singletons. V dropped 4 bases and J dropped 4 bases, with 11 bases sitting between them. The CDR3 runs to 13 residues. Material: PBMCs, mostly from graft donor cells, obtained 360 days after TCRalphabeta/CD19-depleted stem cell transplant. The clonotype originates from a male patient between 5 and 17 years old who had a stem cell transplant for acute lymphoblastic leukemia, so the T cells may come from the graft donor. The V call is TRBV12-3 or TRBV12-4, the J call TRBJ2-7; tentatively, D is TRBD2 (6 bases). DNA of the CDR3: TGTGCCAGCAGTTCGAGACGGGAGTACGAGCAGTACTTC. Translation gives CASSSRREYEQYF.